The text below deals with one TCR beta chain. Its matching antigen is unknown. The time point denotes: patch test 3, about 24 weeks after DPC sensitization. Specified treatment: therapeutic diphenylcyclopropenone sensitization with weekly scalp DPC. The library labeled individual cDNA molecules by adding unique molecular identifiers to them. TCRdb called the RACE reads again in MiXCR, with one record for every CDR3 protein. The table lists about 82,000 distinct CDR3 sequences, 10% to 15% of them singletons. This record belongs to a study of human T cells and chemical hapten exposure. Overall study results and limits: With alopecia, donors may have immune responses unlike healthy people's.

From germline, CDR1 is MNHEY and CDR2 SVGAGI. The ends lost 8 bases at V and 4 bases at J; junction bases unmatched: 9. The CDR3 totals 14 residues. Here the sequenced sample was whole blood, taken in connection with sensitization to the hapten diphenylcyclopropenone (DPC). V usage is TRBV6-5 and J usage is TRBJ2-3, with TRBD2 identical over 7 bases. This sequence originates from a woman aged 45-60 years with alopecia areata. Some clones in this sample may be carry-over from other donors' samples. The CDR3 spells CASGAAGVPDTQYF. In DNA, the CDR3 is TGTGCCAGCGGCGCGGCGGGAGTACCAGATACGCAGTATTTT.